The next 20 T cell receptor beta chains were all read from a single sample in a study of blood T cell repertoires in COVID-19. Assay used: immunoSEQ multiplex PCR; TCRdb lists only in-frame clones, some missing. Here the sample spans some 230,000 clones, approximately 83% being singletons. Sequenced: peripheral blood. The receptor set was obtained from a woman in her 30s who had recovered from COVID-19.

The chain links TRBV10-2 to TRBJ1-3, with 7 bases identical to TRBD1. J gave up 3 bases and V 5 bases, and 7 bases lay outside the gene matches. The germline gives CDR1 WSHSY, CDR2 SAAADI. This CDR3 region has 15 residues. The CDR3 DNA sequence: TGCGCCAGCAGTTCCAGGGGGACTTATGGAAACACCATATATTTT. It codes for CASSSRGTYGNTIYF.

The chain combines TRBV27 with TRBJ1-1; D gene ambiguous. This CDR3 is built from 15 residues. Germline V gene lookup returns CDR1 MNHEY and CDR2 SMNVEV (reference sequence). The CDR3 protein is CVAGTSPEVGTEAFF. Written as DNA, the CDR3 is TGTGTCGCGGGCACATCCCCGGAAGTCGGCACTGAAGCTTTCTTT.

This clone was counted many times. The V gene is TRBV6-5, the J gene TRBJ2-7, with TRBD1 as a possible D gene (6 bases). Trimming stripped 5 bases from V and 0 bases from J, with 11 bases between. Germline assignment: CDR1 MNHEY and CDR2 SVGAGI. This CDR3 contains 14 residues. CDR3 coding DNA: TGTGCCAGCAGTCGACAGGTCGACTCCTACGAGCAGTACTTC. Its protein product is CASSRQVDSYEQYF.

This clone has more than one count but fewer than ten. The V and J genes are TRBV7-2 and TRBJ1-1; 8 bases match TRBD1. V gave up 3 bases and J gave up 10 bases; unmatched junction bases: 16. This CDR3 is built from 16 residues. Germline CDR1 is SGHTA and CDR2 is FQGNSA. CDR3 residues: CASSFDYGSTGEGAFF. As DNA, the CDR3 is TGTGCCAGCAGCTTCGATTACGGATCGACAGGGGAGGGAGCTTTCTTT.

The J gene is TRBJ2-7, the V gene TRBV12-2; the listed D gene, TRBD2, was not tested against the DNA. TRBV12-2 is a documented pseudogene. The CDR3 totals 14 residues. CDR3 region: CASRLAGVIYEQYF. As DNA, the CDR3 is TGTGCAAGTCGCTTAGCAGGAGTTATCTACGAGCAGTACTTC.

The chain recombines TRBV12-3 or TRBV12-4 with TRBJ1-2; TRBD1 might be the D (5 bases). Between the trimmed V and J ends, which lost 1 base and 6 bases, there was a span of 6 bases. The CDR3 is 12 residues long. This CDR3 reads CASSLGTNGYTF. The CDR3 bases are TGTGCCAGCAGTTTAGGGACAAATGGCTACACCTTC.

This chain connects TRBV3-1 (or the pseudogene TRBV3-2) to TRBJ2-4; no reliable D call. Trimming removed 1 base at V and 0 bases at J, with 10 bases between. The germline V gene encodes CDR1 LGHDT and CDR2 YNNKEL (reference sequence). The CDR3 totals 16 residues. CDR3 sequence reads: CASSQARSLAKNIQYF. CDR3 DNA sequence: TGTGCCAGCAGCCAAGCCCGCAGTTTAGCCAAAAACATTCAGTACTTC.

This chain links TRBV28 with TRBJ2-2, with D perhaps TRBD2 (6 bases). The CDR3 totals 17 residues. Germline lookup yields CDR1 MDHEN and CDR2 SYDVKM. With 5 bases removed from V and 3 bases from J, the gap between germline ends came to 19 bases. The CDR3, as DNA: TGTGCCAGCAGTGACACCAGTAGCGGATTTTACACCGGGGAGCTGTTTTTT. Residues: CASSDTSSGFYTGELFF.

CDR3 amino acids: CAWSRPGLMNTEAFF. CDR3 coding DNA: TGTGCCTGGAGTCGGCCAGGACTAATGAACACTGAAGCTTTCTTT. The V call is TRBV30, the J call TRBJ1-1; D uncertain. CDR1 and CDR2 from the germline V gene are GTSNPN and SVGIG (reference sequence). Trimming left V 2 bases short and J 0 bases short, with 13 bases between. This CDR3 spans 15 amino acids.

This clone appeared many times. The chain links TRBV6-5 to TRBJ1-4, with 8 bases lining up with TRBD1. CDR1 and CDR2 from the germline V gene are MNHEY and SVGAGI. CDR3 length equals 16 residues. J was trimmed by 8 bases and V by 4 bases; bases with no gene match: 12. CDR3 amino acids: CASSFQPGQVPEKLFF. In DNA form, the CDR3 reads TGTGCCAGCAGTTTCCAGCCGGGACAGGTGCCCGAAAAACTGTTTTTT.

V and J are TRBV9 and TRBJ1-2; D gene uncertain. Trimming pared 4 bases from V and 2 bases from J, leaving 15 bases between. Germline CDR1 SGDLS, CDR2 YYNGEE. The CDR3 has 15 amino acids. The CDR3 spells CASSISTGLNYGYTF. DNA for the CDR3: TGTGCCAGCAGCATCTCTACCGGGTTGAACTATGGCTACACCTTC.

The CDR3 DNA reads TGTGCCAGCTCCCGACTAGCGGGAACCTCCTACAATGAGCAGTTCTTC. Translated: CASSRLAGTSYNEQFF. This chain uses TRBV6-4 with TRBJ2-1; 11 nucleotides align to TRBD2. The germline CDR1 and CDR2 sequences are MRHNA and SNTAGT. The V and J ends lost 8 bases and 0 bases, in that order; junction bases with no gene match: 6. The CDR3 totals 16 residues.

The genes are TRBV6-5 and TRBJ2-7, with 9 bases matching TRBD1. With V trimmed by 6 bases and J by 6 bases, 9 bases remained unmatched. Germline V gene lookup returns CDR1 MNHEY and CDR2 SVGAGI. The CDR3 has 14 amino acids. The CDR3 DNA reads TGTGCCAGCAGGTTGGGACAGGGACTACCCGAGCAGTACTTC. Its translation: CASRLGQGLPEQYF.

The CDR3 loop is CASRKQGSGNTIYF. CDR3 bases: TGTGCCAGCAGAAAACAGGGATCTGGAAACACCATATATTTT. V usage is TRBV6-5 and J usage is TRBJ1-3; a weak D match, TRBD1 (6 bases). CDR1 MNHEY and CDR2 SVGAGI come from the germline V gene. The CDR3 length is 14 residues. Trimming took off 6 bases at V and 1 base at J, with 10 bases between the two ends.

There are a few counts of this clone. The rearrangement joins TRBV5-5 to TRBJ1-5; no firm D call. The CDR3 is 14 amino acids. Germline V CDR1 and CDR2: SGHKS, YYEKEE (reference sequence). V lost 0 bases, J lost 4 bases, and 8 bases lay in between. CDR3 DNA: TGTGCCAGCAGCTTGGCCAGCAGGAATCAGCCCCAGCATTTT. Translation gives CASSLASRNQPQHF.

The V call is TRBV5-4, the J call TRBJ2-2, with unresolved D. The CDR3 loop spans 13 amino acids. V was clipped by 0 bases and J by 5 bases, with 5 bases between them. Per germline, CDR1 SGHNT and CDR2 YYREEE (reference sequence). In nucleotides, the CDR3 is TGTGCCAGCAGCTTGGAGAGAACCGGGGAGCTGTTTTTT. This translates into CASSLERTGELFF.

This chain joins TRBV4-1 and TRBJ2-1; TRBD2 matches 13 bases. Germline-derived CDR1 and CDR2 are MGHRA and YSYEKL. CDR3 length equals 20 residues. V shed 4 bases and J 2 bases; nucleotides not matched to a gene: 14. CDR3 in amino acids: CASSPYMSPGLAGAYNEQFF. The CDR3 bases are TGCGCCAGCAGCCCCTACATGAGCCCCGGACTAGCGGGGGCCTACAATGAGCAGTTCTTC.

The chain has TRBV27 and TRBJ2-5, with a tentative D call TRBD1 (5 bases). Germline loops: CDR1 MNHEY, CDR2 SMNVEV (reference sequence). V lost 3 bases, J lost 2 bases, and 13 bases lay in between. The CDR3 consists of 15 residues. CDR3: CASSLHNTGQETQYF. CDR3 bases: TGTGCCAGCAGTTTGCACAACACAGGACAAGAGACCCAGTACTTC.

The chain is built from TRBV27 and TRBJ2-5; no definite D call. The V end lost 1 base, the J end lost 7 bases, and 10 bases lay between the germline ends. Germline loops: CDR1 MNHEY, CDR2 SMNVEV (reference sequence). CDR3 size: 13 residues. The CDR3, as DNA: TGTGCCAGCAGTTTATGGGCGTTTGGGACCCAGTACTTC. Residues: CASSLWAFGTQYF.

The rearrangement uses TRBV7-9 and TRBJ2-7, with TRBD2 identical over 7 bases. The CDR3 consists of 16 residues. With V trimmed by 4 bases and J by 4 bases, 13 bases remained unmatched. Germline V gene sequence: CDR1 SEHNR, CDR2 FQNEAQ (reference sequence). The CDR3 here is CASSSPSAGVLYEQYF. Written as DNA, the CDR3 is TGTGCCAGCAGCTCGCCTTCGGCGGGAGTTTTGTACGAGCAGTACTTC.